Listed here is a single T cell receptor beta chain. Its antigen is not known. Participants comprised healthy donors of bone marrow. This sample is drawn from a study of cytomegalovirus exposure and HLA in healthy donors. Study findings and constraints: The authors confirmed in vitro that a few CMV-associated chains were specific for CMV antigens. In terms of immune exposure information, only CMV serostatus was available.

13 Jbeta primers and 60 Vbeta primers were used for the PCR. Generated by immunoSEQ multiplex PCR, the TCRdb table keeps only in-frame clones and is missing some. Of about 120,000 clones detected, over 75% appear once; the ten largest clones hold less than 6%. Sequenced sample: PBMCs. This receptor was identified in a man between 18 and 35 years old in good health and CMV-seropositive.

The CDR3 DNA reads as TGTGCCACCAGCGCCACCACAGTTCATGACACTGAAGCTTTCTTT. Translated: CATSATTVHDTEAFF. The chain employs TRBV15 and TRBJ1-1; D ambiguous. The CDR3 spans 15 residues. V lost 5 bases and J lost 3, with 16 bases in between. Germline V gives CDR1 LNHNV, CDR2 YYDKDF (reference sequence).